This record covers a single T cell receptor (beta chain). The source of the sample is a study of blood T cell repertoires in COVID-19. Trimming removed 0 bases from V and 6 bases from J; junction bases left unmatched: 8. The CDR3 has 15 amino acids. Germline V gives CDR1 SGHRS, CDR2 YFSETQ. Enrolment of Seattle patients took place during active infection, and they were followed longitudinally. Original analysis: By means of reference gene primer amplification, nucleated cell counts were estimated. The table came from immunoSEQ multiplex PCR; TCRdb's copy has only in-frame clones and leaves some out. The DNA was the basis for D and trimming; V, J and clone size are from that table. The data show some 76,000 clones, with approximately 80% seen just once and more than 10% held by the top ten.

The rearrangement joins TRBV5-1 to TRBJ2-7, with 8 bases lining up with TRBD1. Sequenced sample: peripheral blood. The TCR sequence derives from a man aged 45-65 years with COVID-19, enrolled during active disease. CDR3 coding DNA: TGCGCCAGCAGCTTGGCCGCGGGGACAGGAGGCGAGCAGTACTTC. It translates to CASSLAAGTGGEQYF.